This T cell receptor beta chain was identified in a study of vaccination and CD4 T cells after COVID-19. General study results and limits: Convalescent patients showed a median around 88% of reactive clones that were seen only post-vaccination.

CDR1 is DFQATT, CDR2 SNEGSKA, per germline (reference sequence). The length of the CDR3 is 11 residues. The V gene lost 3 bases and the J gene lost 6 bases, with 7 bases spanning the gap. Treatment: approximately nine-day PBMC culture with coronavirus spike peptide pools or control peptides (ViraFEST assay). Each well received a few million PBMCs, cultured with 8 to 10 IU/ml IL-2 and about 11 ug/ml peptide pools. Cultured CD4+ T-cell DNA underwent Oncomine TCR Beta short-read sequencing. A single record per CDR3 protein comes from TCRdb applying MiXCR to the PCR reads. The table records 16,000 or so distinct CDR3 sequences, about 40% of them present only once. With respect to this clonotype: Its cognate antigen is unknown.

The chain is built from TRBV20-1 and TRBJ2-3; D is ambiguous. This sequence was found in a human donor who had recovered from COVID-19. The source material was CD4+ T cells from blood, cultured in vitro, sampled after SARS-CoV-2 vaccination. The CDR3 loop is CSASSGDTQYF. Written as DNA, the CDR3 is TGCAGTGCTAGTTCCGGGGATACGCAGTATTTT.